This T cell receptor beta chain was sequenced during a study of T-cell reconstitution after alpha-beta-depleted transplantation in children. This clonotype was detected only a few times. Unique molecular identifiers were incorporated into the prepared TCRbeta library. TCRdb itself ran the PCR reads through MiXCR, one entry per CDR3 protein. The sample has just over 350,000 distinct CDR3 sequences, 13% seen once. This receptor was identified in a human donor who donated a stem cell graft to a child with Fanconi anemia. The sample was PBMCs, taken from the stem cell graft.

CDR3 region: CASSEYTGDYEQYF. In DNA, the CDR3 is TGTGCCAGCAGTGAATACACCGGAGACTACGAGCAGTACTTC. The rearrangement uses TRBV6-1 and TRBJ2-7, with D hard to call. Trimming cost V 2 bases and J 3 bases, with 11 bases left between them. Germline loops: CDR1 MNHNS, CDR2 SASEGT. The CDR3 has 14 residues.